This passage covers 32 T cell receptor beta chains from one sample sequenced in a study of blood T cell repertoires in COVID-19. Repertoires were generated with immunoSEQ multiplex PCR, while TCRdb's copy carries only in-frame clones and drops some. Altogether 330,000 or so clones are present, around nine tenths being singletons, with the ten largest covering 1%. The sequenced material came from PBMCs or T cells enriched from blood (not recorded which). These receptors were obtained from a woman aged 25-40 years who had been exposed to COVID-19.

V gene TRBV6-5 combines with J gene TRBJ1-1, with a possible D match to TRBD1 (5 bases). Germline assignment: CDR1 MNHEY and CDR2 SVGAGI. Trimming left V 5 bases short and J 4 bases short, with 14 bases between. This CDR3 is 14 amino acids long. The CDR3 DNA is TGTGCCAGCAGTAGACCAGGGAGGGGCACTGAAGCTTTCTTT. Translating it yields CASSRPGRGTEAFF.

The V gene is TRBV11-2, the J gene TRBJ2-4, with no clear D. The V gene lost 3 bases and the J gene lost 3 bases, with 9 bases spanning the gap. The CDR3 runs to 14 residues. In germline, CDR1 is SGHAT, CDR2 FQNNGV. DNA for the CDR3: TGTGCCAGCAGCTTGAGAGAAAGCAAAAACATTCAGTACTTC. Its translation is CASSLRESKNIQYF. Full variable domain (missing parts from reference TRBV11-2 and TRBJ2-4): EAGVAQSPRYKIIEKRQSVAFWCNPISGHATLYWYQQILGQGPKLLIQFQNNGVVDDSQLPKDRFSAERLKGVDSTLKIQPAKLEDSAVYLCASSLRESKNIQYFGAGTRLSVL.

V gene TRBV21-1 combines with J gene TRBJ2-5; the table calls TRBD1, which could not be checked here. TRBV21-1 is assigned pseudogene status. The CDR3 spans 15 residues. The CDR3 loop is CASSHGTGKVGTQYF. The CDR3 DNA sequence: TGTGCCAGCAGCCACGGTACAGGTAAAGTAGGGACCCAGTACTTC.

This clone was observed a few times. The chain has TRBV5-1 and TRBJ1-4; 7 bases map to TRBD1. The CDR3 loop spans 14 amino acids. V was clipped by 0 bases and J by 8 bases; unmatched bases: 4. Looked up from germline, CDR1 is SGHRS and CDR2 is YFSETQ. CDR3 DNA sequence: TGCGCCAGCAGCTTGGTGGGGACAGAAGAAAAACTGTTTTTT. Translation: CASSLVGTEEKLFF.

This chain connects TRBV7-9 to TRBJ1-1; D unclear. The CDR3 totals 13 residues. V shed 2 bases and J shed 1 base, with 5 bases lying between them. The V gene's germline CDR1 is SEHNR and CDR2 FQNEAQ (reference sequence). CDR3 amino acids: CASSLQSNTEAFF. CDR3 in DNA: TGTGCCAGCAGCTTACAGTCGAACACTGAAGCTTTCTTT.

This clone occurred a few times. The V and J genes are TRBV5-6 and TRBJ1-6, with D maybe TRBD1 (5 bases). V lost 1 base to trimming and J lost 7 bases, with 12 bases between them. The CDR3 is made up of 15 amino acids. Germline CDR1 SGHDT, CDR2 YYEEEE. CDR3 sequence reads: CASSLSRVGNSPLHF. The CDR3 nucleotides are TGTGCCAGCAGCTTGTCCAGGGTTGGGAATTCACCCCTCCACTTT. Supplemented by reference TRBV5-6 and TRBJ1-6, the full variable domain reads DAGVTQSPTHLIKTRGQQVTLRCSPKSGHDTVSWYQQALGQGPQFIFQYYEEEERQRGNFPDRFSGHQFPNYSSELNVNALLLGDSALYLCASSLSRVGNSPLHFGNGTRLTVT.

J is TRBJ1-5 and V is TRBV7-9; D gene unclear. Trimming removed 2 bases at V and 6 bases at J, with 8 bases between. Germline V CDR1 and CDR2: SEHNR, FQNEAQ (reference sequence). The CDR3 loop spans 13 amino acids. CDR3 in DNA: TGTGCCAGCAGCTTAACCCCAGGTCAGCCCCAGCATTTT. Translated, it gives CASSLTPGQPQHF.

The chain employs TRBV3-1 (or the pseudogene TRBV3-2) and TRBJ2-3; D might be TRBD1 (5 bases). The V end lost 4 bases, the J end lost 5 bases, and 13 bases lay between the germline ends. Germline lookup yields CDR1 LGHDT and CDR2 YNNKEL (reference sequence). The CDR3 is 14 residues long. Here the CDR3 DNA reads TGTGCCAGCAGCCCGTGGACACGAGGAGATACGCAGTATTTT. Protein sequence: CASSPWTRGDTQYF.

The CDR3 sequence is CASSMIAGGTDTQYF. The CDR3 DNA is TGTGCCAGTAGTATGATAGCGGGAGGGACAGATACGCAGTATTTT. The V call is TRBV19, the J call TRBJ2-3, with 11 bases fitting TRBD2. This CDR3 is 15 amino acids long. V trimming: 3 bases; J trimming: 3 bases; junction bases outside the gene matches: 2. Per germline, CDR1 LNHDA and CDR2 SQIVND (reference sequence).

The chain is built from TRBV10-2 and TRBJ1-6, with 7 bases that match TRBD1. This CDR3 is built from 14 residues. V shed 2 bases and J 7 bases; nucleotides not matched to a gene: 2. Germline values: CDR1 WSHSY, CDR2 SAAADI. CDR3: CASSEIRGNSPLHF. CDR3 in DNA: TGCGCCAGCAGTGAGATCAGGGGGAATTCACCCCTCCACTTT.

There are a few counts of this clone. Here the CDR3 DNA reads TGTGCCAGTAGCCCGGACAGGTCACCTGGAAGTGGAAAACTGTTTTTT. It is translated as CASSPDRSPGSGKLFF. The rearrangement links TRBV19 to TRBJ1-4, with TRBD1 identical over 7 bases. This CDR3 has 16 residues. CDR1 and CDR2 (germline): LNHDA, SQIVND (reference sequence). V trimming: 6 bases; J trimming: 10 bases; junction bases outside the gene matches: 17.

The chain couples TRBV7-8 to TRBJ2-2; D possibly corresponds to TRBD1 (5 bases). Germline CDR1 reads SGHVS; CDR2 reads FQNEAQ. This CDR3 is 18 amino acids long. V was pared by 9 bases and J by 4 bases, with 27 bases between. CDR3 sequence: CARPTQGPPEKITGELFF. The CDR3 DNA reads as TGTGCCAGGCCAACCCAGGGTCCCCCGGAGAAAATCACCGGGGAGCTGTTTTTT.

The V call is TRBV11-3, the J call TRBJ1-1; a weak D match, TRBD1 (6 bases). Germline CDR1 SGHNT, CDR2 YENEEA. This CDR3 region has 16 residues. Deletions cut 4 bases from V and 5 bases from J, with 20 bases between. The CDR3 loop reads CASSSRITGIRTEAFF. CDR3 in DNA: TGTGCCAGCAGCTCACGAATCACAGGGATCAGGACTGAAGCTTTCTTT.

The J gene is TRBJ2-7, the V gene TRBV18; weak D call: TRBD2 (6 bases). The V end was cut by 6 bases, the J end by 6 bases, with 18 bases between. There are 14 residues in the CDR3. CDR1 is KGHSH and CDR2 is LQKENI in the germline V gene. CDR3 DNA: TGTGCCAGCTCTCCTCGAGGAGGGGTCGCCGAGCAGTACTTC. Protein product: CASSPRGGVAEQYF.

The chain carries TRBV19 and TRBJ1-6; 10 nucleotides match TRBD1. The CDR3 extends over 16 amino acids. With 5 bases clipped from V and 7 bases from J, the junction kept 8 bases outside the gene matches. Germline V gene sequence: CDR1 LNHDA, CDR2 SQIVND (reference sequence). The CDR3 reads CASSPTGGIRNSPLHF. CDR3 coding DNA: TGTGCCAGTAGTCCGACAGGGGGCATCAGGAATTCACCCCTCCACTTT.

The chain couples TRBV9 to TRBJ2-1, with 9 bases fitting TRBD2. This CDR3 spans 15 amino acids. V trimming: 3 bases; J trimming: 9 bases; junction bases outside the gene matches: 10. The germline CDR1 and CDR2 sequences are SGDLS and YYNGEE. Written as DNA, the CDR3 is TGTGCCAGCAGCGACTTAGCGGGAGTTAGCGGTGAGCAGTTCTTC. Encoded protein: CASSDLAGVSGEQFF.

V usage is TRBV27 and J usage is TRBJ1-2; D is undetermined. Germline V gene lookup returns CDR1 MNHEY and CDR2 SMNVEV (reference sequence). This CDR3 has 15 amino acids. V was clipped by 2 bases and J by 5 bases, with 15 bases between them. CDR3 amino acids: CASSLGLPPLYGYTF. The CDR3 coding sequence is TGTGCCAGCAGTTTAGGGCTCCCACCCCTATATGGCTACACCTTC.

V gene TRBV3-1 (or the pseudogene TRBV3-2) combines with J gene TRBJ1-6; D is perhaps TRBD1 (5 bases). The germline V gene encodes CDR1 LGHDT and CDR2 YNNKEL (reference sequence). The V gene lost 1 base and the J gene lost 8 bases, with 6 bases spanning the gap. There are 13 residues in the CDR3. The CDR3 loop reads CASSQARDSPLHF. The CDR3 DNA reads TGTGCCAGCAGCCAAGCCAGGGATTCACCCCTCCACTTT.

This rearrangement joins TRBV11-3 to TRBJ2-7; 9 nucleotides agree with TRBD1. Germline values: CDR1 SGHNT, CDR2 YENEEA. This CDR3 is built from 12 residues. V shed 6 bases and J 5 bases; nucleotides not matched to a gene: 2. CDR3 residues: CASRDRGNEQYF. CDR3 bases: TGTGCCAGCAGGGACAGGGGTAACGAGCAGTACTTC.

V usage is TRBV13 and J usage is TRBJ1-6; 8 positions agree with TRBD1. Germline CDR1 reads PRHDT; CDR2 reads FYEKMQ (reference sequence). The CDR3 covers 14 residues. V lost 5 bases, J lost 9 bases, and 6 bases stayed unmatched. The CDR3 DNA reads TGTGCCAGCAGCGCCCAGGGGGCTGGTTCACCCCTCCACTTT. Its translation: CASSAQGAGSPLHF.

This chain links TRBV5-6 with TRBJ2-5, with 7 positions matching TRBD1. J was trimmed by 5 bases and V by 7 bases; bases with no gene match: 8. Looked up from germline, CDR1 is SGHDT and CDR2 is YYEEEE. The CDR3 is 13 residues long. The CDR3 nucleotides read TGTGCCAGCCAAAGGGGGCCAGGGGAGACCCAGTACTTC. It encodes CASQRGPGETQYF.

This chain links TRBV27 with TRBJ2-2, with TRBD1 matching over 9 bases. CDR1 is MNHEY, CDR2 SMNVEV, per germline (reference sequence). Germline trimming cut 3 bases from V and 7 bases from J; bases unmatched to any gene: 6. The CDR3 contains 15 residues. In nucleotides, the CDR3 is TGTGCCAGCAGTTTCCAACAGGGGGCCGGCGGGGAGCTGTTTTTT. Its protein product is CASSFQQGAGGELFF.

The rearrangement joins TRBV7-9 to TRBJ1-2; TRBD1 might be the D (5 bases). Trimming removed 5 bases from V and 6 bases from J, with 10 bases in between. The germline CDR1 and CDR2 sequences are SEHNR and FQNEAQ (reference sequence). The CDR3 is 12 residues long. The CDR3 here is CASSIDSNGYTF. As DNA, the CDR3 is TGTGCCAGCAGCATCGACAGCAATGGCTACACCTTC.

The chain combines TRBV6-4 with TRBJ1-4; TRBD1 might be the D (6 bases). Trimming removed 2 bases from V and 7 bases from J, with 11 bases in between. This CDR3 comprises 14 residues. Germline CDR1 MRHNA, CDR2 SNTAGT. This CDR3 reads CASSDVAGAEKLFF. The CDR3 nucleotides are TGTGCCAGCAGTGACGTTGCAGGGGCTGAAAAACTGTTTTTT.

This chain links TRBV10-1 with TRBJ2-7, with 9 bases fitting TRBD1. The CDR3 consists of 15 residues. V was pared by 8 bases and J by 3 bases, with 11 bases of the junction left unmatched. The V gene's germline CDR1 is WNHNN and CDR2 SYGVQD (reference sequence). CDR3 bases: TGCGCCAGCTCAAGTCCCGGGACAGGGATCTACGAGCAGTACTTC. Its protein product is CASSSPGTGIYEQYF.

The chain employs TRBV27 and TRBJ2-7; 8 bases align to TRBD1. After removal of 3 bases from V and 5 bases from J, the junction contained 9 bases not matched to a gene. Germline assignment: CDR1 MNHEY and CDR2 SMNVEV (reference sequence). The CDR3 loop spans 15 amino acids. CDR3 residues: CASSFRQGSFHEQYF. For the CDR3, the DNA is TGTGCCAGCAGTTTCCGACAGGGGAGTTTCCACGAGCAGTACTTC.

The chain employs TRBV10-3 and TRBJ2-7; D might be TRBD1 (6 bases). The CDR3 consists of 18 residues. V lost 3 bases and J 2 bases, leaving 23 bases between the germline ends. Per germline, CDR1 ENHRY and CDR2 SYGVKD. DNA for the CDR3: TGTGCCATCAGTGATCAATTAGGGGGTCGCAGGGGAACCTACGAGCAGTACTTC. Translating gives CAISDQLGGRRGTYEQYF.

This rearrangement joins TRBV5-1 to TRBJ2-3; 7 bases align to TRBD1. Looked up from germline, CDR1 is SGHRS and CDR2 is YFSETQ. V gave up 0 bases and J gave up 2 bases; unmatched junction bases: 3. The CDR3 runs 15 residues. The CDR3 spells CASSLVGTVTDTQYF. Here the CDR3 DNA reads TGCGCCAGCAGCTTGGTTGGGACAGTCACAGATACGCAGTATTTT.

The CDR3 here is CASSSGLAISYNEQFF. The DNA for the CDR3 is TGTGCCAGTAGTAGCGGACTAGCGATTTCCTACAATGAGCAGTTCTTC. This chain uses TRBV19 with TRBJ2-1; 9 bases agree with TRBD2. Looked up from germline, CDR1 is LNHDA and CDR2 is SQIVND (reference sequence). This CDR3 contains 16 residues. Germline trimming cut 4 bases from V and 1 base from J; bases unmatched to any gene: 5. The variable domain in full, with the rest retrieved from reference TRBV19 and TRBJ2-1, is DGGITQSPKYLFRKEGQNVTLSCEQNLNHDAMYWYRQDPGQGLRLIYYSQIVNDFQKGDIAEGYSVSREKKESFPLTVTSAQKNPTAFYLCASSSGLAISYNEQFFGPGTRLTVL.

The chain has TRBV28 and TRBJ2-1; possible D gene TRBD2, 7 bases. The CDR3 length is 14 residues. Trimming left V 8 bases short and J 2 bases short, with 13 bases between. From germline, CDR1 is MDHEN and CDR2 SYDVKM. The CDR3 DNA follows: TGTGCCAGCTTGAGGGGGGGGACCTACAATGAGCAGTTCTTC. This sequence encodes CASLRGGTYNEQFF. Using reference TRBV28 and TRBJ2-1 for the parts outside the CDR3, the full variable domain is DVKVTQSSRYLVKRTGEKVFLECVQDMDHENMFWYRQDPGLGLRLIYFSYDVKMKEKGDIPEGYSVSREKKERFSLILESASTNQTSMYLCASLRGGTYNEQFFGPGTRLTVL.

The J gene is TRBJ1-2, the V gene TRBV27; TRBD1 is a possible D gene (5 bases). This CDR3 is 14 amino acids long. The germline V and J ends were trimmed by 3 bases and 8 bases, with 16 bases remaining between them. Germline V lookup: CDR1 MNHEY, CDR2 SMNVEV (reference sequence). The CDR3: CASSFSQGLWGYTF. The CDR3 DNA is TGTGCCAGCAGTTTTTCTCAGGGCCTCTGGGGCTACACCTTC.

The chain recombines TRBV5-1 with TRBJ2-7; 7 nucleotides match TRBD2. The V gene's germline CDR1 is SGHRS and CDR2 YFSETQ. The CDR3 is 15 residues long. V trimming: 3 bases; J trimming: 0 bases; junction bases outside the gene matches: 6. CDR3 bases: TGCGCCAGCAGCTCGGTGGGAGGGTTCTCCTACGAGCAGTACTTC. Protein sequence: CASSSVGGFSYEQYF.